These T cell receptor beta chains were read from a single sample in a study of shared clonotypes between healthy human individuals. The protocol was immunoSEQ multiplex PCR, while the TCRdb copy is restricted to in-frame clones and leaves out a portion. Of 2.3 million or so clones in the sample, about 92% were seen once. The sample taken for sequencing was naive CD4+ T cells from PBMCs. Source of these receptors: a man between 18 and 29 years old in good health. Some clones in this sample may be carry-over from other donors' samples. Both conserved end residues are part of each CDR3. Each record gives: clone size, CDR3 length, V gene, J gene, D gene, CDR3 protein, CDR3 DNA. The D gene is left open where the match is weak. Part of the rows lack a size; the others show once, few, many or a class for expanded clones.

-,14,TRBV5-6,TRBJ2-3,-,CASSLVGWSDTQYF,TGTGCCAGCAGCTTGGTCGGTTGGTCAGATACGCAGTATTTT
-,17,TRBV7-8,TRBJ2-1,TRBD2,CASSTSGIPARYNEQFF,TGTGCCAGTTCGACTAGCGGGATACCAGCCCGGTACAATGAGCAGTTCTTC
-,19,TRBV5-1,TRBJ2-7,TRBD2,CASSAHRSGLAGDGYEQYF,TGCGCCAGCAGCGCCCACCGGTCGGGACTAGCGGGAGATGGGTACGAGCAGTACTTC
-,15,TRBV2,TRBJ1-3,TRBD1,CASSRTGSSGNTIYF,TGTGCCAGCAGTCGGACAGGTAGCTCTGGAAACACCATATATTTT
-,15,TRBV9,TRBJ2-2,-,CASSPRAGLTGELFF,TGTGCCAGCAGCCCTAGGGCAGGCCTCACCGGGGAGCTGTTTTTT
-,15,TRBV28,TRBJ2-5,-,CASSSLGSGRATQYF,TGTGCCAGCAGTTCTCTGGGGTCGGGCAGAGCGACCCAGTACTTC
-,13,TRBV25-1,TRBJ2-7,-,CASQDGHSYEQYF,TGTGCCAGCCAGGACGGACACTCCTACGAGCAGTACTTC
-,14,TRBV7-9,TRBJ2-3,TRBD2,CASSIQRGTDTQYF,TGTGCCAGCAGCATCCAGCGGGGTACAGATACGCAGTATTTT
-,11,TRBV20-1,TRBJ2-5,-,CSANPRETQYF,TGCAGTGCTAACCCTCGGGAGACCCAGTACTTC
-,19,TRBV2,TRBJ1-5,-,CASSERVSFSHGPNQPQHF,TGTGCCAGCAGTGAGAGGGTTAGTTTTTCTCATGGACCAAATCAGCCCCAGCATTTT
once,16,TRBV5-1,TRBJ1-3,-,CASSLAGGLGGNTIYF,TGCGCCAGCAGCTTGGCCGGGGGTTTGGGTGGAAACACCATATATTTT
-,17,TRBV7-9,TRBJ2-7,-,CASSSITGLGIPYEQYF,TGTGCCAGCAGCTCAATCACAGGGTTAGGGATTCCCTACGAGCAGTACTTC
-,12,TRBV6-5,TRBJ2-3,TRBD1,CASSNRGDTQYF,TGTGCCAGCAGTAACAGGGGAGATACGCAGTATTTT
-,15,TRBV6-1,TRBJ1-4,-,CASGASRTTNEKLFF,TGTGCCAGCGGAGCTAGTAGGACGACTAATGAAAAACTGTTTTTT
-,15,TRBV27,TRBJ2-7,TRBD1,CASSDRGYRGYEQYF,TGTGCCAGCAGTGACAGGGGGTATAGAGGATACGAGCAGTACTTC
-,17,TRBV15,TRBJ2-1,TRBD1,CATNQRKDRVALNEQFF,TGTGCCACCAACCAGAGAAAGGACAGGGTGGCCCTCAATGAGCAGTTCTTC
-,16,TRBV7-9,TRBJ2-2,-,CASSPQGRLNTGELFF,TGTGCCAGCAGCCCACAGGGACGGCTGAACACCGGGGAGCTGTTTTTT
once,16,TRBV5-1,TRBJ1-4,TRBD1,CASSQYGQGAEEKLFF,TGCGCCAGCAGCCAATACGGACAGGGGGCGGAGGAAAAACTGTTTTTT
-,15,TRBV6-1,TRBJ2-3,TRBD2,CASNLSGGVGDTQYF,TGTGCCAGCAACCTTAGCGGGGGGGTGGGAGATACGCAGTATTTT
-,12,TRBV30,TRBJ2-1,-,CAWSSLGAEQFF,TGTGCCTGGAGCAGCCTGGGGGCTGAGCAGTTCTTC
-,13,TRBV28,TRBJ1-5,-,CASSPINNQPQHF,TGTGCCAGCAGTCCCATTAACAATCAGCCCCAGCATTTT
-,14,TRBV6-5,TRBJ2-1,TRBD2,CASSYRTSLNEQFF,TGTGCCAGCAGTTACAGGACTAGTTTGAATGAGCAGTTCTTC
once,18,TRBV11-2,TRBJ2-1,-,CASSLNPRGALLGNEQFF,TGTGCCAGCAGCCTCAACCCCCGTGGCGCCCTCTTAGGCAATGAGCAGTTCTTC
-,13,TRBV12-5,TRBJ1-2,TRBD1,CASGQDRSYGYTF,TGTGCTAGTGGCCAGGACAGGTCCTATGGCTACACCTTC
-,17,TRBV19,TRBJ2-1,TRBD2,CAREPLAGRQPCDEQFF,TGTGCCAGGGAACCCTTAGCGGGTCGACAGCCTTGCGATGAGCAGTTCTTC
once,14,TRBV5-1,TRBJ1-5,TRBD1,CASSLTGGDQPQHF,TGCGCCAGCAGCTTGACAGGGGGCGATCAGCCCCAGCATTTT
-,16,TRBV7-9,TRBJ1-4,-,CASSLGAGGFVEKLFF,TGTGCCAGCAGCCTTGGGGCTGGGGGCTTTGTTGAAAAACTGTTTTTT
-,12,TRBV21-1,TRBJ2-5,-,CASGARCETQYF,TGTGCCAGCGGGGCAAGGTGCGAGACCCAGTACTTC
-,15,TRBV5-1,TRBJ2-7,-,CASSSSPAGPYEQYF,TGCGCCAGCAGTTCCTCCCCCGCGGGACCCTACGAGCAGTACTTC
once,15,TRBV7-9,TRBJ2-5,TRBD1,CASSGGQAIQETQYF,TGTGCCAGCAGCGGCGGACAGGCAATCCAAGAGACCCAGTACTTC
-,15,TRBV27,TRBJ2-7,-,CASSFSTGATYEQYF,TGTGCCAGCAGTTTTTCAACGGGAGCGACCTACGAGCAGTACTTC
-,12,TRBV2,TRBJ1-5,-,CASSEGYQPQHF,TGTGCCAGCAGTGAAGGGTATCAGCCCCAGCATTTT
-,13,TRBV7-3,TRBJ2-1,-,CASSLDSYNEQFF,TGTGCCAGCAGCTTGGACAGCTACAATGAGCAGTTCTTC
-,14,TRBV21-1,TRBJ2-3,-,CASSTRAITDTQYF,TGTGCCAGCAGCACCCGTGCGATCACAGATACGCAGTATTTT
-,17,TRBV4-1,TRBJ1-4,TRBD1,CASSQTGAVATNEKLFF,TGCGCCAGCAGCCAAACAGGGGCCGTTGCAACTAATGAAAAACTGTTTTTT
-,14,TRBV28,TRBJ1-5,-,CASSLTPPNQPQHF,TGTGCCAGCAGTTTAACCCCACCAAATCAGCCCCAGCATTTT
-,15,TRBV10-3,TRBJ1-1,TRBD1,CAISESVGQYTEAFF,TGTGCCATCAGTGAGTCAGTGGGACAGTACACTGAAGCTTTCTTT
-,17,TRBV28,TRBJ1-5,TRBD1,CASSQKGFHRGGQPQHF,TGTGCCAGCAGCCAAAAGGGCTTTCACAGGGGCGGTCAGCCCCAGCATTTT
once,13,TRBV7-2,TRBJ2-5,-,CASSLYGDPTRYF,TGTGCCAGCAGCTTATACGGGGACCCGACTCGGTACTTC
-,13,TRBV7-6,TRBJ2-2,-,CASSLVAPGELFF,TGTGCCAGCAGCTTAGTTGCCCCCGGGGAGCTGTTTTTT
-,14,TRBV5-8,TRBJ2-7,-,CASSPGTFFYEQYF,TGTGCCAGCAGCCCCGGGACATTCTTCTACGAGCAGTACTTC
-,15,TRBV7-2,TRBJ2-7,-,CASSRVSTGPYEQYF,TGTGCCAGCAGCCGCGTTTCGACAGGACCCTACGAGCAGTACTTC
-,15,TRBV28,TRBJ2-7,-,CASSLPRGNGYEQYF,TGTGCCAGCAGTCTCCCGAGGGGAAACGGGTACGAGCAGTACTTC
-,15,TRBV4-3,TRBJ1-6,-,CASSQAAGLNSPLHF,TGCGCCAGCAGCCAAGCGGCAGGACTTAATTCACCCCTCCACTTT
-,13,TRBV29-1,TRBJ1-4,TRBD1,CSVVGTGGEKLFF,TGCAGCGTTGTTGGGACAGGGGGTGAAAAACTGTTTTTT
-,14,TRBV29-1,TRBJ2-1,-,CSARRSSTRDEQFF,TGCAGCGCCCGCCGGTCAAGTACCCGCGATGAGCAGTTCTTC
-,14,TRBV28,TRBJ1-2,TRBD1,CASSIGTANYGYTF,TGTGCCAGCAGTATCGGGACAGCTAACTATGGCTACACCTTC
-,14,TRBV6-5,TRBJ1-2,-,CASSYGGTPRGYTF,TGTGCCAGCAGTTACGGCGGGACGCCGAGGGGCTACACCTTC
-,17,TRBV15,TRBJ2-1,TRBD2,CATSREGLAGVSNEQFF,TGTGCCACCAGCAGAGAGGGCCTAGCGGGAGTATCTAATGAGCAGTTCTTC
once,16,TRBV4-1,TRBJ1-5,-,CASSQGSGMKNQPQHF,TGCGCCAGCAGCCAAGGGTCGGGGATGAAGAATCAGCCCCAGCATTTT
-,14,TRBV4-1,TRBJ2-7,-,CASSHPDRPYEQYF,TGCGCCAGCAGCCACCCCGATCGACCCTACGAGCAGTACTTC
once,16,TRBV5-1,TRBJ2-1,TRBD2,CASSPGTSVIIDEQFF,TGCGCCAGCAGCCCAGGGACTAGCGTTATCATAGATGAGCAGTTCTTC
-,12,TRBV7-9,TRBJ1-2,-,CASSLARDGYTF,TGTGCCAGCAGCTTAGCGAGGGATGGCTACACCTTC
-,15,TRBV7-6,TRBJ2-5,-,CASSLSAGGRETQYF,TGTGCCAGCAGCTTATCCGCAGGGGGGAGAGAGACCCAGTACTTC
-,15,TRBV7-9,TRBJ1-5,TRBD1,CASSAGQGGNQPQHF,TGTGCCAGCAGCGCGGGACAGGGAGGCAATCAGCCCCAGCATTTT
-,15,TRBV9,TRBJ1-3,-,CASSVGWGLGNTIYF,TGTGCCAGCAGCGTAGGTTGGGGCCTTGGAAACACCATATATTTT
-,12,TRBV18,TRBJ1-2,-,CASSARDYGYTF,TGTGCCAGCTCAGCCAGGGACTATGGCTACACCTTC
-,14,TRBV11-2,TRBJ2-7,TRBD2,CASSFSGGDYEQYF,TGTGCCAGCAGCTTCAGCGGGGGCGACTACGAGCAGTACTTC